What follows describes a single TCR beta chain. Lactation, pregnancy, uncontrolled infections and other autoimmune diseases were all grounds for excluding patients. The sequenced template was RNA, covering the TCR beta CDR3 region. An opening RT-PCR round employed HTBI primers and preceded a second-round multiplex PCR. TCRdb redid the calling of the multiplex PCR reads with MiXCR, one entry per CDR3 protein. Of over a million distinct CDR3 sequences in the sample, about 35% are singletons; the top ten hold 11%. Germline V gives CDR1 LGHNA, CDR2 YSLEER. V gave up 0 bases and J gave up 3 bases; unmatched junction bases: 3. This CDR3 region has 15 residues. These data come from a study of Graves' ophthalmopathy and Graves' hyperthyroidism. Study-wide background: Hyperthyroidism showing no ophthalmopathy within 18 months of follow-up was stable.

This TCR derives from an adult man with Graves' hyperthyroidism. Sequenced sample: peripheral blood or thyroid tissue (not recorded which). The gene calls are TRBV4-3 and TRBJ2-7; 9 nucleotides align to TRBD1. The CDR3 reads CASSQEGQGYYEQYF. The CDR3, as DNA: TGCGCCAGCAGCCAAGAGGGACAGGGATACTACGAGCAGTACTTC.